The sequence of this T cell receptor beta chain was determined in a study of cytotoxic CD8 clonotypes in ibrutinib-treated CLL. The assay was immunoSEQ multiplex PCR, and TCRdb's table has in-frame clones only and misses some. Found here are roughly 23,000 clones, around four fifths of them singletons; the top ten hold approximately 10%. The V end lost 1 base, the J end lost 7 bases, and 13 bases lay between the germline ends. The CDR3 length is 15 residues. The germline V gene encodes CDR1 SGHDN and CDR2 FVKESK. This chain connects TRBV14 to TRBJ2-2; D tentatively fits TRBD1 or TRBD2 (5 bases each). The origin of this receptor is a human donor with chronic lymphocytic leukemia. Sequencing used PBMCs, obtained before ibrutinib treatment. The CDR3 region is CASSQVPGAVGELFF. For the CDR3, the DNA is TGTGCCAGCAGCCAAGTCCCCGGGGCGGTCGGGGAGCTGTTTTTT.